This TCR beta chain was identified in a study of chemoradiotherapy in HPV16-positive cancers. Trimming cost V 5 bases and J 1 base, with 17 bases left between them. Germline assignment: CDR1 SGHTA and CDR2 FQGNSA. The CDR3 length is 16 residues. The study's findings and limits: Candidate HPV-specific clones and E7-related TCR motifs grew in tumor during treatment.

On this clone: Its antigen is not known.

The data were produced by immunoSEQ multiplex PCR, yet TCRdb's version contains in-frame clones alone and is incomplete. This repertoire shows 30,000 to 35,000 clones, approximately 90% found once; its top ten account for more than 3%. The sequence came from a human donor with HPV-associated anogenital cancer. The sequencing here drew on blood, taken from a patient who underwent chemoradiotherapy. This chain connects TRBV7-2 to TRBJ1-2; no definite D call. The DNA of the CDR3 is TGTGCCAGCAGCCCGACCCTAGAGGGAAATAACTATGGCTACACCTTC. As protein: CASSPTLEGNNYGYTF.